The present T cell receptor beta chain was sequenced within a study of human T cells and chemical hapten exposure. Study-level information: TCR yield per sample varied, mainly due to pooled library volumes. The study, taken as a whole, reports: Sensitizing to DPC left TCRs with a frequency above 1 in 1000 unaltered.

The time point: healthy volunteer bleed at 2 weeks. Total RNA extraction was carried out from unfractionated whole blood. For the library, individual cDNA molecules each received unique molecular identifiers. In TCRdb, the RACE reads were re-called with MiXCR into one record per CDR3 protein. The sample has about 46,000 distinct CDR3 sequences, 3.5% to 4.5% seen once. The CDR3 sequence is 16 residues long. Unmatched junction bases numbered 5, after V lost 1 base and J lost 3 bases. Germline CDR1 is KGHSH and CDR2 is LQKENI. This clonotype has ten or more counts. As yet, its antigen is unknown. The sequenced sample consisted of whole blood. This TCR came from a female donor in good health. Some clones in this sample may be carry-over from other donors' samples. The chain combines TRBV18 with TRBJ2-2, with 7 bases identical to TRBD1. In nucleotides, the CDR3 is TGTGCCAGCTCACCACGTACAGGGGCGGACACCGGGGAGCTGTTTTTT. As protein: CASSPRTGADTGELFF.